The 9 T cell receptor beta chains given below trace back to one sample, sequenced in a study of T-cell memory formation after mild COVID-19. TCRdb re-derived calls from the 5' RACE reads in MiXCR, one entry per CDR3 protein. In the table there are roughly 120,000 distinct CDR3 sequences, about 16% of which are singletons. The sequencing input was PBMCs or a T cell subset sorted from them (not recorded which). These receptors originate from an adult woman who had mild COVID-19 (a few samples of this study predate the infection). Cell type and time point are not known.

The chain uses TRBV12-3 or TRBV12-4 and TRBJ2-2, with a possible D match to TRBD2 (6 bases). CDR3 length: 15 amino acids. Trimming removed 7 bases from V and 4 bases from J, with 16 bases in between. The CDR3 sequence is CASKLAGPGTGELFF. The CDR3 nucleotides read TGTGCCAGCAAGTTGGCGGGGCCAGGCACCGGGGAGCTGTTTTTT.

This clonotype has a count of ten or more. V gene TRBV6-2 or TRBV6-3 combines with J gene TRBJ2-3; TRBD2 matches at 14 bases. With V trimmed by 4 bases and J by 6 bases, 6 bases remained unmatched. The CDR3 has 16 residues. The germline gives CDR1 MNHEY, CDR2 SVGEGT. The CDR3 DNA reads TGTGCCAGCAGTTCGGGACTAGCGGGAGCACTCGATACGCAGTATTTT. Its protein is CASSSGLAGALDTQYF.

This clonotype is a singleton in its sample. This chain joins TRBV9 and TRBJ2-3; the match to TRBD2 covers 7 bases. The CDR3 contains 14 residues. V gave up 3 bases and J gave up 2 bases; unmatched junction bases: 3. Germline V gives CDR1 SGDLS, CDR2 YYNGEE. The CDR3 region has the DNA TGTGCCAGCAGCGGCGGGGGTTACACAGATACGCAGTATTTT. Its translation is CASSGGGYTDTQYF. The full variable domain, completed using reference TRBV9 and TRBJ2-3, is DSGVTQTPKHLITATGQRVTLRCSPRSGDLSVYWYQQSLDQGLQFLIQYYNGEERAKGNILERFSAQQFPDLHSELNLSSLELGDSALYFCASSGGGYTDTQYFGPGTRLTVL.

V gene TRBV5-1 combines with J gene TRBJ2-1; D call uncertain. In germline, CDR1 is SGHRS, CDR2 YFSETQ. The CDR3 has 15 residues. The V end lost 4 bases, the J end lost 1 base, and 12 bases lay between the germline ends. CDR3 DNA sequence: TGCGCCAGCAGCGGCCAGCCTGGATCCTACAATGAGCAGTTCTTC. Protein product: CASSGQPGSYNEQFF.

The gene calls are TRBV7-6 and TRBJ2-3; tentatively, D is TRBD2 (5 bases). The length of the CDR3 is 15 residues. Germline V gene sequence: CDR1 SGHVS, CDR2 FNYEAQ. The V and J ends lost 3 bases and 0 bases respectively, with 10 bases between them. The CDR3 coding sequence is TGTGCCAGCAGCTTCTCGCGGACTAGCACAGATACGCAGTATTTT. This codes for CASSFSRTSTDTQYF.

This clonotype was counted a few times. The chain's CDR3 is CASSPQRNEQFF. For the CDR3, the DNA is TGTGCCAGCAGCCCCCAGAGAAATGAGCAGTTCTTC. The chain is built from TRBV7-9 and TRBJ2-1; D gene unclear. The CDR3 loop spans 12 amino acids. From germline, CDR1 is SEHNR and CDR2 FQNEAQ (reference sequence). V lost 5 bases, J lost 7 bases, and 9 bases lay in between.

This clonotype was counted between two and nine times. The chain joins TRBV10-3 to TRBJ2-5; a possible D gene is TRBD1 (5 bases). The CDR3 is 13 amino acids. The V end lost 5 bases, the J end lost 4 bases, and 11 bases lay between the germline ends. Germline V lookup: CDR1 ENHRY, CDR2 SYGVKD. In nucleotides, the CDR3 is TGTGCCATCAGTCCGACAGCTGGAGAGACCCAGTACTTC. Its translation: CAISPTAGETQYF.

CDR3 coding DNA: TGCGCCAGCAGCTCGACATCAAGACAGGGAGTTTATGGCTACACCTTC. This sequence encodes CASSSTSRQGVYGYTF. The gene calls are TRBV5-1 and TRBJ1-2; 7 bases fit TRBD1. The germline V gene has CDR1 SGHRS and CDR2 YFSETQ. The junction had 13 bases not matched to a gene; V was cut back by 3 bases and J by 5 bases. This CDR3 contains 16 residues.

The chain links TRBV2 to TRBJ2-6; 8 bases line up with TRBD1. Germline V gene data show CDR1 as SNHLY and CDR2 as FYNNEI. The CDR3 has 13 amino acids. V trimming: 3 bases; J trimming: 12 bases; junction bases outside the gene matches: 4. The CDR3 loop reads CASSEDRARVLTF. In DNA form, the CDR3 reads TGTGCCAGCAGTGAGGACAGGGCGCGCGTCCTGACTTTC.